This T cell receptor (beta chain) originates from a study of T cell responses to AZD1222 COVID-19 vaccine. V lost 2 bases, J lost 2 bases, and 6 bases lay in between. The CDR3 runs to 14 residues. The germline V gene has CDR1 LGHDT and CDR2 YNNKEL (reference sequence). Some clones are missing from TCRdb's copy, which holds only in-frame ones; the method was immunoSEQ multiplex PCR. The table records 150,000 or so clones, 80% to 95% of them present only once. The sequences come from peripheral blood, collected on day 0 of AZD1222 vaccination. This TCR derives from an adult in good health. V is TRBV3-1 (or the pseudogene TRBV3-2) and J is TRBJ1-4; possibly TRBD1 for D (5 bases). The CDR3 bases are TGTGCCAGCAGCCAACGGGGGACTAATGAAAAACTGTTTTTT. Its protein is CASSQRGTNEKLFF.